A single T cell receptor beta chain is shown here with its context. This entry comes from a study of blood T cell repertoires in COVID-19. Study-wide context: Samples representing acute and convalescent COVID-19 were sourced from the United States, Italy and Spain. The cDNA or gDNA used as material had been derived from T cells, B-cell-depleted T cells, or PBMCs.

Authors' analysis steps: Scientists estimated how many nucleated cells there were by amplifying reference gene primers. Only in-frame clones appear in the TCRdb table, and some are missing; sequencing was by immunoSEQ multiplex PCR. The V and J calls and clone size come from that table; D and trimming were worked out from the DNA. The sample carries approximately 300,000 clones, 65% to 85% recorded once. Germline CDR1 and CDR2: SGHTA and FQGNSA. J gave up 4 bases and V 5 bases, and 3 bases lay outside the gene matches. This CDR3 has 13 amino acids. The receptor comes from a woman between 45 and 65 years old with acute or convalescent COVID-19. J is TRBJ2-3 and V is TRBV7-2, with TRBD1 matching 7 bases. Source material: peripheral blood. CDR3 nucleotide sequence: TGTGCCAGCAGCCCTCAGGGGGCAGATACGCAGTATTTT. This sequence encodes CASSPQGADTQYF.